This T cell receptor (beta chain) was documented in a study of T cell repertoires in ileal Crohn's disease. Study-wide context: About half received postoperative treatment, under 14 with thiopurines and around 18 anti-TNF.

Included were adult ileal or ileocolonic Crohn's patients indicated for ileocolonic resection. This CDR3 spans 15 amino acids. The ends were cut back, 0 bases at V and 3 bases at J, with 11 bases in the middle. Germline V CDR1 and CDR2: SGDLS, YYNGEE. This clone has more than one count but fewer than ten. Repertoires were generated with immunoSEQ multiplex PCR, while TCRdb's copy carries only in-frame clones and drops some. The sample consists of approximately 4,000 clones, roughly 80% of them appearing once. Sequenced input: ileal tissue. The rearrangement joins TRBV9 to TRBJ2-3; weak D call: TRBD2 (6 bases). The TCR sequence derives from an adult with Crohn's disease. Written as DNA, the CDR3 is TGTGCCAGCAGCGTAGGCATCGGGACTACAGATACGCAGTATTTT. Translation: CASSVGIGTTDTQYF.